This TCR beta chain appears in the sequencing data of a study of radiotherapy plus CTLA-4 blockade in lung cancer. Looking at the study overall: Objective responses were observed in 15% to 20% of patients, and disease control was achieved by approximately 30%.

Worth noting for this clone: Its specificity is not known.

General study points: Alongside interferon-beta, early blood T cell clone dynamics were reportedly the best predictor of response. There was expansion of tumor-derived TCR clones in blood after radiotherapy plus ipilimumab.

The germline CDR1 and CDR2 sequences are LNHDA and SQIVND (reference sequence). The CDR3 covers 15 residues. V lost 3 bases, J lost 1 base, and 3 bases stayed unmatched. Some clones are missing from TCRdb's copy, which holds only in-frame ones; the method was immunoSEQ multiplex PCR. The sample records approximately 52,000 clones, about 77% being singletons. Patients in the study, people with chemo-refractory metastatic non-small-cell lung cancer, received focal radiation plus ipilimumab CTLA-4 blockade. The chain has TRBV19 and TRBJ2-5, with TRBD2 matching 9 bases. The sequenced sample was peripheral blood, obtained from a patient treated with radiotherapy plus ipilimumab. The source of this sequence is a human donor with non-small cell lung cancer whose response to radiotherapy plus ipilimumab could not be evaluated. Here the CDR3 DNA reads TGTGCCAGTAGTATGTCTAGCGGGGCCCAAGAGACCCAGTACTTC. This translates into CASSMSSGAQETQYF.